Listed below are T cell receptor beta chains from one sample, sequenced in a study of OX40 agonist ivuxolimab in advanced cancers. Sequenced by immunoSEQ multiplex PCR; TCRdb stores in-frame clones only, minus some. The sample carries more than 35,000 clones, 86% recorded once. This specimen was CD4+ or CD8+ T cells sorted from blood, taken in a trial of the OX40 agonist ivuxolimab. The receptors shown here come from an adult with an advanced solid tumor such as melanoma, head and neck, liver or kidney cancer. CDR3s include the opening cysteine and the closing phenylalanine or tryptophan. Each record gives: D gene, CDR3 length, V gene, J gene, clone size, CDR3 DNA, CDR3 protein. The D gene is left open where the match is weak. For some rows the clone size is stated as once, few or many, or as a class when expanded; others skip it.

>TRBD1|15|TRBV7-2|TRBJ1-1|-
TGTGCCAGCAGCTTAAGTGGGACAGATAACACTGAAGCTTTCTTT
CASSLSGTDNTEAFF
>-|15|TRBV5-4|TRBJ2-2|once
TGTGCCAGCAGCTACCTTAGCGGGAACACCGGGGAGCTGTTTTTT
CASSYLSGNTGELFF
>-|14|TRBV5-1|TRBJ2-3|-
TGCGCCAGCAGCACAGCAGAGAGCACAGATACGCAGTATTTT
CASSTAESTDTQYF
>-|12|TRBV5-1|TRBJ1-2|-
TGCGCCAGCACCGACGACCAATACGGCTACACCTTC
CASTDDQYGYTF
>TRBD1|19|TRBV4-2|TRBJ1-2|-
TGTGCCAGCAGCCAAGTTGGCTGGAACAGGGGGCGGCAGAACTATGGCTACACCTTC
CASSQVGWNRGRQNYGYTF
>-|14|TRBV9|TRBJ2-6|-
TGTGCCAGCAGCGCTTTGTCTGGGGCCAACGTCCTGACTTTC
CASSALSGANVLTF
>-|14|TRBV11-2|TRBJ1-5|-
TGTGCCAGCAGCACAGGGTCGAGCAATCAGCCCCAGCATTTT
CASSTGSSNQPQHF
>TRBD1|15|TRBV28|TRBJ1-4|-
TGTGCCAGCAGTCAGAGGACAGGCTCGGGAGAAAAACTGTTTTTT
CASSQRTGSGEKLFF
>-|12|TRBV7-2|TRBJ1-2|-
TGTGCCAGCAGCAGAACAGGGTACGGCTACACCTTC
CASSRTGYGYTF
>-|14|TRBV7-3|TRBJ2-3|-
TGTGCCAGCAGCAGAGGACAGACCACAGATACGCAGTATTTT
CASSRGQTTDTQYF
>-|15|TRBV6-5|TRBJ2-1|-
TGTGCCAGCGCCGGCGGTAGGGGGGTATACAATGAGCAGTTCTTC
CASAGGRGVYNEQFF
>-|13|TRBV30|TRBJ2-5|-
TGTGCCTGGACAGGGGGGGGCGCAGAGACCCAGTACTTC
CAWTGGGAETQYF
>-|14|TRBV9|TRBJ2-3|-
TGTGCCAGCAGCGTAGGATTTGGCACAGATACGCAGTATTTT
CASSVGFGTDTQYF
>-|13|TRBV9|TRBJ2-1|-
TGTGCCAGCAGCCCGGGGGACTTCAATGAGCAGTTCTTC
CASSPGDFNEQFF
>TRBD1|14|TRBV29-1|TRBJ2-7|-
TGCAGCGCCCGGGACAGGGGCGGGGTAATAGAGCAGTACTTC
CSARDRGGVIEQYF
>-|13|TRBV16|TRBJ1-1|-
TGTGCCAGCAGCCAATCTGGGGACCCTGAAGCTTTCTTT
CASSQSGDPEAFF
>-|11|TRBV2|TRBJ2-1|-
TGTGCCAGCGGCGGTTACAATGAGCAGTTCTTC
CASGGYNEQFF
>-|14|TRBV7-2|TRBJ2-7|-
-
CASIFGPGPYEQYF
>-|13|TRBV21-1|TRBJ1-2|-
TGTGCCAGCAGCTTACGGACTAACTATGGCTACACCTTC
CASSLRTNYGYTF
>-|15|TRBV11-3|TRBJ2-5|-
TGTGCCAGCAGCTTTTTGGGCGGGGTCCCAGAGACCCAGTACTTC
CASSFLGGVPETQYF
>-|14|TRBV6-1|TRBJ1-2|once
TGTGCCGGCAGGAGCTCCCGAACCACCTATGGCTACACCTTC
CAGRSSRTTYGYTF
>-|18|TRBV7-3|TRBJ2-2|-
TGTGCCAGCAGCTTAAATCCCAGGCAGGCACGTAGCACCGGGGAGCTGTTTTTT
CASSLNPRQARSTGELFF
>-|13|TRBV4-1|TRBJ1-1|-
TGCGCCAGCAGCCAAGATCTCGACACTGAAGCTTTCTTT
CASSQDLDTEAFF
>-|18|TRBV27|TRBJ1-4|-
TGTGCCAGCAGTTCGTGGGTAGGGGGATTAGGGACTAATGAAAAACTGTTTTTT
CASSSWVGGLGTNEKLFF
>-|14|TRBV9|TRBJ1-3|-
TGTGCCAGCAGCGTAAACCTGGAGGGAAACACCATATATTTT
CASSVNLEGNTIYF
>-|17|TRBV7-2|TRBJ2-3|-
TGTGCCAGCAGCTCCTCCGGGACACCCCTTAGCACAGATACGCAGTATTTT
CASSSSGTPLSTDTQYF
>-|11|TRBV19|TRBJ1-2|-
TGTGCCAGTAGGACAGGTTCTGGCTACACCTTC
CASRTGSGYTF
>-|15|TRBV7-2|TRBJ1-6|-
TGTGCCAGCAAAGGAAGAGGGGCGAGCACTTCACCCCTCCACTTT
CASKGRGASTSPLHF
>TRBD2|17|TRBV4-1|TRBJ2-3|-
TGCGCCAGCAGCTTTCGGACTAGCGGGGGGAGCACAGATACGCAGTATTTT
CASSFRTSGGSTDTQYF
>-|16|TRBV6-1|TRBJ2-7|-
TGTGCCAGCAGTGGTGGGCAGCTTGCCCACTCCTACGAGCAGTACTTC
CASSGGQLAHSYEQYF
>TRBD2|17|TRBV2|TRBJ2-4|-
TGTGCCAGCACCCCAGAAAGCGGGGGCCCTGGCCTAAACATTCAGTACTTC
CASTPESGGPGLNIQYF
>-|14|TRBV6-5|TRBJ2-7|-
TGTGCCAGCAGTTACAGGGACATCGGCTACGAGCAGTACTTC
CASSYRDIGYEQYF
>-|13|TRBV7-8|TRBJ1-1|-
TGTGCCAGCAGCGGAGCAGGGTACACTGAAGCTTTCTTT
CASSGAGYTEAFF
>TRBD1|18|TRBV4-2|TRBJ2-1|-
TGTGCCAGCAGCCAAGATCTCCGCGGGGACAGGGGTGGGAATGAGCAGTTCTTC
CASSQDLRGDRGGNEQFF
>-|13|TRBV7-2|TRBJ2-1|-
TGTGCCAGCAGCTTAGCGGCATACAATGAGCAGTTCTTC
CASSLAAYNEQFF
>-|13|TRBV6-5|TRBJ2-5|once
TGTGCCAGCAGCTCCACAGGATGGGAGACCCAGTACTTC
CASSSTGWETQYF
>-|14|TRBV5-1|TRBJ1-2|-
TGCGCCAGCAGGGGGGAGTTCGGTAACTATGGCTACACCTTC
CASRGEFGNYGYTF
>TRBD1|13|TRBV28|TRBJ2-3|-
TGTGCCAGCAGTTTAACAGGGGTAGATACGCAGTATTTT
CASSLTGVDTQYF
>TRBD1|15|TRBV5-1|TRBJ1-6|-
TGCGCCAGCAGCTTGTTGGGACAGTATAATTCACCCCTCCACTTT
CASSLLGQYNSPLHF
>-|13|TRBV6-4|TRBJ1-5|-
TGTGCCAGCAGCGGGGGGCTGGGACAGCCCCAGCATTTT
CASSGGLGQPQHF
>-|13|TRBV6-1|TRBJ1-1|-
TGTGCCAGCATATTAGACCTTAACACTGAAGCTTTCTTT
CASILDLNTEAFF
>-|12|TRBV7-9|TRBJ1-1|-
TGTGCCAGCAGCTTAATAACCACTGAAGCTTTCTTT
CASSLITTEAFF
>TRBD1|14|TRBV7-2|TRBJ2-3|-
TGTGCCAGCAGCATCGACAGGGGGGGAGATACGCAGTATTTT
CASSIDRGGDTQYF
>-|15|TRBV7-8|TRBJ1-4|-
TGTGCCAGCAGCTTCTCGGAGGCAACTAATGAAAAACTGTTTTTT
CASSFSEATNEKLFF
>TRBD1|16|TRBV2|TRBJ1-2|-
TGTGCCAGCACAGCGGGAAGTACAGGGGGCGATGGTGGCTACACCTTC
CASTAGSTGGDGGYTF
>-|15|TRBV7-7|TRBJ2-1|-
TGTGCTAGCAGCTTAGCCCCAGGGGCATACAATGAGCAGTTCTTC
CASSLAPGAYNEQFF
>TRBD1|15|TRBV5-6|TRBJ1-4|-
TGTGCCAGCAGCTTGTGGGGACAGGGTAATGAAAAACTGTTTTTT
CASSLWGQGNEKLFF
>TRBD2|17|TRBV2|TRBJ2-2|-
TGTGCCAGCAGGGAAGCGGGGGGGCGTGAAGACACCGGGGAGCTGTTTTTT
CASREAGGREDTGELFF
>-|15|TRBV27|TRBJ2-1|-
TGTGCCAGCAGTTTAATTGGCCCGGGGGATAATGAGCAGTTCTTC
CASSLIGPGDNEQFF
>-|15|TRBV13|TRBJ1-2|once
TGTGCCAGCAGCTTAAGGCCAGAAGCTAACTATGGCTACACCTTC
CASSLRPEANYGYTF
>-|15|TRBV28|TRBJ2-4|-
TGTGCCAGCAGTTCCGTCGGGGAGGCCAAAAACATTCAGTACTTC
CASSSVGEAKNIQYF
>-|15|TRBV4-3|TRBJ2-2|-
TGCGCCAGCAGCCAAGATGTCGGGGGCACCGGGGAGCTGTTTTTT
CASSQDVGGTGELFF
>-|20|TRBV4-2|TRBJ2-6|-
TGTGCCAGCAGCGAAGTCCGACGGAACCTAATATTATCTGGGGCCAACGTCCTGACTTTC
CASSEVRRNLILSGANVLTF
>-|14|TRBV2|TRBJ2-7|-
TGTGCCAGCAGTGTTGAAGGAGACGCCTACGAGCAGTACTTC
CASSVEGDAYEQYF
>-|14|TRBV29-1|TRBJ2-7|-
TGCAGCACCAATGGATCCCCGCGGAACTACGAGCAGTACTTC
CSTNGSPRNYEQYF